This record covers a single T cell receptor beta chain. RNA was extracted with the RNeasy kit, and a quantity of roughly 0.45 to 1 ug was reverse transcribed using random hexamers. By means of immunoSEQ multiplex PCR, TCR beta CDR3 spanning 54 Vbeta and 13 Jbeta underwent amplification. Each CDR3 protein gets one entry after TCRdb re-called the immunoSEQ multiplex PCR reads with MiXCR. The repertoire holds under 350,000 distinct CDR3 sequences, with 90% to 95% as singletons. Peripheral blood CD8+ and CD4+ T cells were profiled by TCR beta sequencing. V trimming: 2 bases; J trimming: 2 bases; junction bases outside the gene matches: 8. This CDR3 contains 16 residues. Germline-derived CDR1 and CDR2 are SGHRS and YFSETQ. This entry comes from a study of CD8 T cells in Susac syndrome.

Sequencing input: CD4+ T cells from PBMCs. This chain uses TRBV5-1 with TRBJ2-7; 9 bases agree with TRBD1. This receptor was obtained from a human donor with multiple sclerosis. DNA of the CDR3: TGCGCCAGCAGCTTCTCCGGGACAGGGACACCCTACGAGCAGTACTTC. This sequence encodes CASSFSGTGTPYEQYF. The whole variable domain, filled in from reference TRBV5-1 and TRBJ2-7, reads KAGVTQTPRYLIKTRGQQVTLSCSPISGHRSVSWYQQTPGQGLQFLFEYFSETQRNKGNFPGRFSGRQFSNSRSEMNVSTLELGDSALYLCASSFSGTGTPYEQYFGPGTRLTVT.